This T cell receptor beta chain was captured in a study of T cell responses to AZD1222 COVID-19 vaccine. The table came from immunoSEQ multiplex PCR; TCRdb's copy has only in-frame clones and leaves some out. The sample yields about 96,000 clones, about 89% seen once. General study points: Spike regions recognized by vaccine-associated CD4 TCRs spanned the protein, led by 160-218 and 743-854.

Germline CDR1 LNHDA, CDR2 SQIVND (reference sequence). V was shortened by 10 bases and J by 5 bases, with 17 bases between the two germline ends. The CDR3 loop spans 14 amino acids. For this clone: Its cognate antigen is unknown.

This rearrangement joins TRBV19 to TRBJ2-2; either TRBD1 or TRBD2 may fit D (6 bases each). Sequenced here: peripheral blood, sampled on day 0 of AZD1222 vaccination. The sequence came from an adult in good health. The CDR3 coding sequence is TGTGCCACTAAGAGGGGGGCGCGTACCGGGGAGCTGTTTTTT. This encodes CATKRGARTGELFF. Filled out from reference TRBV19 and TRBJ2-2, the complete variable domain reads DGGITQSPKYLFRKEGQNVTLSCEQNLNHDAMYWYRQDPGQGLRLIYYSQIVNDFQKGDIAEGYSVSREKKESFPLTVTSAQKNPTAFYLCATKRGARTGELFFGEGSRLTVL.